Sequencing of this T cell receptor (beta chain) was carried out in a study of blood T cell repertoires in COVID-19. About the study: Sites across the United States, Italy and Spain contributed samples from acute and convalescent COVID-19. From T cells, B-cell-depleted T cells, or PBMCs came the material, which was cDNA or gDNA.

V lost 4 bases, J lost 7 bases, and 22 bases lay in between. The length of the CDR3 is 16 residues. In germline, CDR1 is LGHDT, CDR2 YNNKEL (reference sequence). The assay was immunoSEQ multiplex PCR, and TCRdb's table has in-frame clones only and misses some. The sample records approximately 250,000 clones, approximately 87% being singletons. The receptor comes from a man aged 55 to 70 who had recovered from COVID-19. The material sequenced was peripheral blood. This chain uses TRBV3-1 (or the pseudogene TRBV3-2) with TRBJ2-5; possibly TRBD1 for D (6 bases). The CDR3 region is CASSPRSGRKGGTQYF. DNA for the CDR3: TGTGCCAGCAGCCCCAGGAGCGGAAGGAAAGGGGGGACCCAGTACTTC.